The subject of this entry is one T cell receptor (beta chain). The entry originates in a study of blood T cell repertoires in COVID-19. Study information: Acute and convalescent COVID-19 samples came from the United States, Italy and Spain. From T cells, B-cell-depleted T cells, or PBMCs came the material, which was cDNA or gDNA.

From germline, CDR1 is WNHNN and CDR2 SYGVQD (reference sequence). The CDR3 covers 13 residues. V was pared by 3 bases and J by 5 bases, with 8 bases between. Original analysis: Amplified reference gene primers provided the basis for estimating nucleated cell counts. Sequencing was performed with immunoSEQ multiplex PCR; in TCRdb, only in-frame clones are kept and a portion is missing. That table is the source of V, J and clone size, and D and trimming were worked out from the DNA. This table has some 250,000 clones, over 80% appearing once. The TCR sequence derives from a man aged 35-49 years with acute or convalescent COVID-19. The chain is built from TRBV10-1 and TRBJ2-1; D is ambiguous. Material: peripheral blood. CDR3 sequence (DNA): TGCGCCAGCAGTGAACGACTTAACAATGAGCAGTTCTTC. Amino acid sequence: CASSERLNNEQFF.